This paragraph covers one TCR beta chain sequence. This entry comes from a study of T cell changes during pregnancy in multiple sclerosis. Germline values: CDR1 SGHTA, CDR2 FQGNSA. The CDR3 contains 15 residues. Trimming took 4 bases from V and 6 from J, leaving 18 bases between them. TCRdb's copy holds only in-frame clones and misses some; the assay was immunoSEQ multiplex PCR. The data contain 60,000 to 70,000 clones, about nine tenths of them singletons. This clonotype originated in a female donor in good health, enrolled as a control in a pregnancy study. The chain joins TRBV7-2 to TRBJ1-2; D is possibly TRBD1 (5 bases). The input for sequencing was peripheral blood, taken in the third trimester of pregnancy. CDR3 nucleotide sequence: TGTGCCAGCAGCTCCTGGGGGGTGGTAAACGATGGCTACACCTTC. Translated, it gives CASSSWGVVNDGYTF.